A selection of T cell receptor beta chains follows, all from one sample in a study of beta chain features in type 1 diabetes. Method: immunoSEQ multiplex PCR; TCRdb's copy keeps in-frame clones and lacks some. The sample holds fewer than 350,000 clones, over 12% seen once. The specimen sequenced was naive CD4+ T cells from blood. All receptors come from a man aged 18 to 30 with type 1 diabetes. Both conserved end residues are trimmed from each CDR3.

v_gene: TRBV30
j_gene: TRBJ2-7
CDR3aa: AWSPGLAGAYEQY

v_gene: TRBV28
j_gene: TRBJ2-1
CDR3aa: ASSLREGRGNSYNEQF

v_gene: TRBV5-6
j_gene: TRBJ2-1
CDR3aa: ASSLWREVSYNEQF

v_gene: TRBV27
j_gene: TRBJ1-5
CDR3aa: ASSPDRGYQPQH

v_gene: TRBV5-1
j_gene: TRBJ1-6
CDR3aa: ASSPNTGDSPLH

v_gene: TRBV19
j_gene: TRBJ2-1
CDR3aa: ASSVIGVYNEQF

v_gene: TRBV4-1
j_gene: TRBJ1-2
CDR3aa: ASSQDRPGGSYGYT

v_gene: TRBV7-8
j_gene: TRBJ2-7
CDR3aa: ASSLYNEQY

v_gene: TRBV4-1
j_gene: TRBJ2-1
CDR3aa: ASSRGRSGKLGSYNEQF

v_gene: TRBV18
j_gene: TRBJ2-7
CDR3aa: ASSPPSGGYYEQY

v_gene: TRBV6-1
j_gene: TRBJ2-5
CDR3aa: ASSPTTGETQY

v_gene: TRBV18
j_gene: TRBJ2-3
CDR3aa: ASSPLAGRTDTQY

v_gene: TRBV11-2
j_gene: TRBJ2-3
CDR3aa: ASSSPGTGVSSTDTQY

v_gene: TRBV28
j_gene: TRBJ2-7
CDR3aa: ASNMGLLSPYEQY

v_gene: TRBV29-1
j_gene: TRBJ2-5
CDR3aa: SVSGGGETQY

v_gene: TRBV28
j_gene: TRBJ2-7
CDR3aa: ASSSQLAGGPLYEQY

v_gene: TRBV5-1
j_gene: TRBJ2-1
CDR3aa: ASSLAGDPYNEQF

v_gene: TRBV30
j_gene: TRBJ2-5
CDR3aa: AWTGQLQETQY

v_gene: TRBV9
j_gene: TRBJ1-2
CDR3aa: ASSVATGYGYT

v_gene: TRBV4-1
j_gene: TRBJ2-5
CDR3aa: ASSLQFGATSETQY

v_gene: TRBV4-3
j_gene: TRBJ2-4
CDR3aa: ASSRGTGPNIQY

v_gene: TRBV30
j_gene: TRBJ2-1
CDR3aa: AWSVGWTSGRGNEQF

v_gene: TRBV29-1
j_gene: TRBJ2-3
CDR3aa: SVVFRDRSTDTQY

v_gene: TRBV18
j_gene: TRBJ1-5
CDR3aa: ASSLSTGNSNQPQH

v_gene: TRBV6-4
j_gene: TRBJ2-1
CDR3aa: ASSDGGIYNEQF

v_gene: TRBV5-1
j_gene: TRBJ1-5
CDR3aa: ASRIKRTGSNQPQH

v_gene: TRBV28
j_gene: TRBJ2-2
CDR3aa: ASSFRSRGTRNTGELF

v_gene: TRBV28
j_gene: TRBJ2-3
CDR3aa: ASSFERPLAPDTQY

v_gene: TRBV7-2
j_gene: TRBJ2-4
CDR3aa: ASSLAVGALYIQY

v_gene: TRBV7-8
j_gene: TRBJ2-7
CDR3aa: ASSAHRDYSSYEQY

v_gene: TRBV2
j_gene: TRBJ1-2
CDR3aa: ASSEHFGRVGGYT

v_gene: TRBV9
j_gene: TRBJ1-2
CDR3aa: ASSVASGDGGYT

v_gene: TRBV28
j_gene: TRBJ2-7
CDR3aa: ASREGARYEQY

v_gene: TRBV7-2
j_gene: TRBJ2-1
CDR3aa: ASSYQSGTGYNEQF

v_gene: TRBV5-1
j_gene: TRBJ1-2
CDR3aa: ASSPDRHGYT

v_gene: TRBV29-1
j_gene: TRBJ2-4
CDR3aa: SVAETGPGSIQY

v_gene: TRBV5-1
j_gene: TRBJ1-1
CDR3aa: ASSAGTGYTEAF

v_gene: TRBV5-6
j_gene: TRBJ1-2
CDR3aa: ASSFGGDYGYT

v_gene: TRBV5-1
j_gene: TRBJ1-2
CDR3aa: ASSEGNYGYT

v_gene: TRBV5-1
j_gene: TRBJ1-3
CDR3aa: ASSSDSSGNTIY

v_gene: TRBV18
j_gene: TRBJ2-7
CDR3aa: ASSPPGGYEQY

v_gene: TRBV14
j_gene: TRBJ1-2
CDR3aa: ASSQSGTGYT

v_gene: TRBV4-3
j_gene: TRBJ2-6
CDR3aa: ASSQDRGGSGANVLT

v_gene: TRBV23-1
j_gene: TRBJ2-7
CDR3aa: ASSQRTTGSAPEQY

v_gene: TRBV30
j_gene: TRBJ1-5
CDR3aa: AWSVRGNQPQH

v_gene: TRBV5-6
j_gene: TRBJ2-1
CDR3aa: ASSLDSGAYNEQF